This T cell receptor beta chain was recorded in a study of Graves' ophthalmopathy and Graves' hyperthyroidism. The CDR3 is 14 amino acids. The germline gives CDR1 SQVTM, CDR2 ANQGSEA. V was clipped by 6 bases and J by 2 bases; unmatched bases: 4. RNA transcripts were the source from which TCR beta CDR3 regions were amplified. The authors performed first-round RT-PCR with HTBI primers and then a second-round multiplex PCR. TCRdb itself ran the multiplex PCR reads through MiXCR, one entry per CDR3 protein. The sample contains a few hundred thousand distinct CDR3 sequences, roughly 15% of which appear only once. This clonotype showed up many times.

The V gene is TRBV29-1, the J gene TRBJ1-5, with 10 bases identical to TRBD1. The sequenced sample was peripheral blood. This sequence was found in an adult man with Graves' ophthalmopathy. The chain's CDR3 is CSVGTGVRNQPQHF. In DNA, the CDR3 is TGCAGCGTGGGGACAGGGGTTCGCAATCAGCCCCAGCATTTT.